Here is one TCR beta chain with its context. The data belong to a study of CD8 T cells in Susac syndrome. An input of about 0.5 to 1 ug of RNA was subjected to reverse transcription using random hexamers. Each CDR3 protein gets one entry after TCRdb re-called the immunoSEQ multiplex PCR reads with MiXCR. The sample lists about 210,000 distinct CDR3 sequences, 95% occurring once. The CDR3 length is 14 residues. The ends lost 5 bases at V and 7 bases at J; junction bases unmatched: 12. Germline CDR1 and CDR2: DFQATT and SNEGSKA (reference sequence). The sequence derives from a human donor with multiple sclerosis. The V and J genes are TRBV20-1 and TRBJ2-5; 8 bases align to TRBD1. The source material was CD4+ T cells from PBMCs. CDR3: CSASPGQGHGTQYF. The CDR3 bases are TGCAGTGCTTCGCCAGGACAGGGCCATGGGACCCAGTACTTC.